The next 7 T cell receptor beta chains were all read from a single sample in a study of beta chain features in type 1 diabetes. General study findings and limits: Among patients with Type 1 diabetes, TCRB CDR3s were moderately but significantly shorter in every one of the four CD4+ subsets.

These receptors lack a known antigen. cDNA synthesis used the whole RNA isolate, giving expressed TCRB sequences. The table came from immunoSEQ multiplex PCR; TCRdb's copy has only in-frame clones and leaves some out. This sample carries roughly 260,000 clones, 20% of them seen once, and the ten largest clones take about 0.028%. The material sequenced was naive CD4+ T cells from blood. These receptors were collected from a woman in her forties with type 1 diabetes.

The V gene is TRBV18, the J gene TRBJ2-2; a weak D match, TRBD1 (5 bases). V was clipped by 6 bases and J by 6 bases, with 20 bases between them. The CDR3 covers 16 residues. Looked up from germline, CDR1 is KGHSH and CDR2 is LQKENI. For the CDR3, the DNA is TGTGCCAGCTCCCCGCTCGACAGTACTGACGCCGGGGAGCTGTTTTTT. The encoded protein is CASSPLDSTDAGELFF.

This chain links TRBV11-1 with TRBJ2-5; 8 bases align to TRBD1. CDR3 length: 13 residues. Germline V CDR1 and CDR2: SGHAT, FQDESV (reference sequence). Trimming took 6 bases from V and 4 from J; bases not matched to a gene: 4. CDR3 nucleotides: TGTGCCAGCAGTCGCAGGGGGCGAGAGACCCAGTACTTC. Translated: CASSRRGRETQYF.

The chain joins TRBV9 to TRBJ2-7, with 8 bases that match TRBD2. The CDR3 runs to 15 residues. J lost 2 bases, V lost 0 bases, and 4 bases had no gene match. The germline CDR1 and CDR2 sequences are SGDLS and YYNGEE. The CDR3 here is CASSVEAGGAYEQYF. The CDR3 DNA sequence: TGTGCCAGCAGCGTAGAGGCGGGAGGTGCCTACGAGCAGTACTTC.

V usage is TRBV15 and J usage is TRBJ2-2; D is unresolved. Per germline, CDR1 LNHNV and CDR2 YYDKDF (reference sequence). With 0 bases removed from V and 5 bases from J, the gap between germline ends came to 10 bases. There are 15 residues in the CDR3. CDR3 protein: CATSRDRLLTGELFF. CDR3 in DNA: TGTGCCACCAGCAGAGATCGCCTGCTAACCGGGGAGCTGTTTTTT.

CDR3 DNA sequence: TGCGCCAGCAGCCAACTCACTCGGGAAGATACGCAGTATTTT. Encoded protein: CASSQLTREDTQYF. The chain has TRBV4-3 and TRBJ2-3; TRBD2 is a possible D gene (5 bases). The CDR3 is 14 residues long. CDR1 and CDR2 (germline): LGHNA, YSLEER. The germline V and J ends were trimmed by 2 bases and 5 bases, with 11 bases remaining between them.

The V gene is TRBV6-5, the J gene TRBJ2-2, with a tentative D call TRBD1 (5 bases). The ends were cut back, 5 bases at V and 7 bases at J, with 14 bases in the middle. This CDR3 is 14 amino acids long. From germline, CDR1 is MNHEY and CDR2 SVGAGI. CDR3 DNA sequence: TGTGCCAGCAGTCAGGGCCTTTCCGGCGGGGAGCTGTTTTTT. This codes for CASSQGLSGGELFF.

This chain uses TRBV28 with TRBJ2-2, with TRBD1 matching over 8 bases. CDR3 length: 14 residues. The germline V gene has CDR1 MDHEN and CDR2 SYDVKM. With V trimmed by 6 bases and J by 6 bases, 6 bases remained unmatched. The CDR3 DNA sequence: TGTGCCAGCAGCCCAGGGGGCGCGGCCGGGGAGCTGTTTTTT. Its protein product is CASSPGGAAGELFF.